These T cell receptor beta chains were read from a single sample in a study of cytomegalovirus exposure and HLA in healthy donors. The data were produced by immunoSEQ multiplex PCR, yet TCRdb's version contains in-frame clones alone and is incomplete. Of 190,000 or so clones listed, less than 90% are singletons. The sample was PBMCs. The receptors derive from a man aged 50 or older in good health and CMV-seronegative. Each CDR3 is given without its conserved first and last residue. Fields, in order: J gene, V gene, CDR3 protein.

J: TRBJ1-2; V: TRBV30; CDR3: AWSVIWGQGSYGYT
J: TRBJ1-5; V: TRBV7-2; CDR3: ASSSGQGNQPQH
J: TRBJ1-6; V: TRBV2; CDR3: ASTTGMGSPLH
J: TRBJ1-6; V: TRBV7-9; CDR3: ASSLERSPLH
J: TRBJ2-3; V: TRBV4-1; CDR3: ASSQVAGTTDTQY
J: TRBJ2-7; V: TRBV5-1; CDR3: ASSTQTGSDHEQY
J: TRBJ1-5; V: TRBV18; CDR3: ASSPDFNQPQH
J: TRBJ2-5; V: TRBV2; CDR3: ASSESRVWIGTQY
J: TRBJ2-2; V: TRBV27; CDR3: ASSLFAGWSTGELF
J: TRBJ2-5; V: TRBV9; CDR3: ASSVGMGAQETQY
J: TRBJ2-3; V: TRBV5-1; CDR3: ASSPRTSSTDTQY
J: TRBJ1-5; V: TRBV2; CDR3: ASRDTAGNQPQH
J: TRBJ1-5; V: TRBV5-5; CDR3: ASSLMAGFNQPQH
J: TRBJ1-2; V: TRBV9; CDR3: ASSVEEGSNYGYT
J: TRBJ2-5; V: TRBV6-6; CDR3: ASSSAGGYQETQY
J: TRBJ2-3; V: TRBV4-1; CDR3: ASSQGVSGWREAQY
J: TRBJ1-3; V: TRBV11-2; CDR3: ASSFGPTGPGNTIY
J: TRBJ1-1; V: TRBV7-9; CDR3: SSSLGGLNTEAF
J: TRBJ1-2; V: TRBV7-2; CDR3: ASTPGGGDYGYT
J: TRBJ2-5; V: TRBV25-1; CDR3: ASSEELETQY
J: TRBJ1-4; V: TRBV5-1; CDR3: ASSTGGTNEKLF
J: TRBJ1-1; V: TRBV7-9; CDR3: ASSSRQGNMNTEAF
J: TRBJ2-1; V: TRBV28; CDR3: AAKSGRGDNEQF
J: .; V: TRBV5-6; CDR3: ASSLGSFFSYEQY
J: TRBJ1-6; V: TRBV6-5; CDR3: ASRDGTDYNSPLH
J: TRBJ1-1; V: TRBV10-3; CDR3: AIRGQGEITEAF
J: TRBJ2-7; V: TRBV7-3; CDR3: ASSPGQGQREY
J: TRBJ2-3; V: TRBV28; CDR3: ASSLPGAPTDTQY
J: TRBJ2-3; V: TRBV9; CDR3: ASSPRGSTDTQY
J: TRBJ2-7; V: TRBV6-6; CDR3: ASSSLARAYEQY
J: TRBJ2-7; V: TRBV28; CDR3: ASTNPVSYEQY
J: TRBJ2-5; V: TRBV5-1; CDR3: ASSLGTSGDQETQY
J: TRBJ2-3; V: TRBV10-3; CDR3: AITIDRVGDTQY
J: TRBJ2-3; V: TRBV29-1; CDR3: SVATDSSTDTQY
J: TRBJ2-1; V: TRBV27; CDR3: ASSPNPGTRGNEQF
J: TRBJ2-7; V: TRBV19; CDR3: ASSLGLAGLSYEQY
J: TRBJ2-7; V: TRBV29-1; CDR3: SVRSLGTGTSGRRGEQY
J: TRBJ1-2; V: TRBV19; CDR3: ASSPDSNYGYT
J: TRBJ1-1; V: TRBV4-2; CDR3: ASSQGGTGGTEAF
J: TRBJ1-5; V: TRBV2; CDR3: ASTGYSNQPQH